These 8 T cell receptor beta chains were all obtained from the same sample, sequenced in a study of post-analysis software for immune sequencing data. General study results and limits: TRBV segments more frequent in patients than in controls numbered five and included TRBV5-6, TRBV5-1 and TRBV20-1.

The antigens of these receptors remain unknown. Incorporated into the TCR beta cDNA libraries were unique molecular identifiers, which served to reduce PCR and sequencing biases. A single record per CDR3 protein comes from TCRdb applying MiXCR to the PCR reads. The table has about 680,000 distinct CDR3 sequences, 59% seen once; the top ten hold about 11%. Specimen: blood. The receptors were sampled from a girl under 10 years old with multiple sclerosis.

This chain joins TRBV6-5 and TRBJ2-3; D is unclear. This CDR3 is built from 14 residues. The germline CDR1 and CDR2 sequences are MNHEY and SVGAGI. V was pared by 2 bases and J by 2 bases, with 8 bases between. The CDR3 DNA follows: TGTGCCAGCAGTTACCGGCAGACCACAGATACGCAGTATTTT. Encoded protein: CASSYRQTTDTQYF.

The V gene is TRBV7-2, the J gene TRBJ2-3; D ambiguous. The V and J ends lost 6 bases and 7 bases respectively, with 11 bases between them. CDR1 SGHTA and CDR2 FQGNSA come from the germline V gene. The CDR3 runs to 12 residues. Here the CDR3 DNA reads TGTGCCAGCAGTCAACAAGCCAATACGCAGTATTTT. As protein: CASSQQANTQYF.

The chain couples TRBV29-1 to TRBJ2-5; D is perhaps TRBD1 (5 bases). The CDR3 consists of 12 residues. Germline V gene sequence: CDR1 SQVTM, CDR2 ANQGSEA. V was clipped by 7 bases and J by 5 bases, with 14 bases between them. CDR3 in amino acids: CSADQGGETQYF. The CDR3 region has the DNA TGCAGCGCAGATCAGGGTGGTGAGACCCAGTACTTC.

This clonotype showed up just a few times. The chain employs TRBV25-1 and TRBJ2-7, with TRBD1 matching 7 bases. Trimming removed 6 bases from V and 0 bases from J; junction bases left unmatched: 2. The V gene's germline CDR1 is MGHDK and CDR2 SYGVNS. The CDR3 contains 13 residues. The CDR3 nucleotides are TGTGCCAGCAGGGGGACAGACTCCTACGAGCAGTACTTC. Residues: CASRGTDSYEQYF.

The chain links TRBV6-6 to TRBJ2-1; 9 bases align to TRBD1. From germline, CDR1 is MNHNY and CDR2 SVGAGI (reference sequence). With V trimmed by 6 bases and J by 5 bases, 5 bases remained unmatched. The CDR3 covers 14 residues. The CDR3 region is CASRWTGADNEQFF. The CDR3 coding sequence is TGTGCCAGCAGGTGGACAGGGGCGGACAATGAGCAGTTCTTC.

This clonotype has only one observation. The chain links TRBV25-1 to TRBJ2-3; D gene ambiguous. The CDR3 extends over 14 amino acids. V shed 4 bases and J shed 2 bases, with 10 bases lying between them. The germline CDR1 and CDR2 sequences are MGHDK and SYGVNS. CDR3 amino acids: CASSASQFTDTQYF. CDR3 sequence (DNA): TGTGCCAGCAGTGCTAGTCAGTTCACAGATACGCAGTATTTT.

The V gene is TRBV7-2, the J gene TRBJ1-6; D possibly corresponds to TRBD1 (6 bases). The CDR3 sequence is 16 residues long. V lost 5 bases, J lost 1 base, and 12 bases lay in between. Germline values: CDR1 SGHTA, CDR2 FQGNSA. CDR3 residues: CASSPRGGSYNSPLHF. The CDR3 DNA is TGTGCCAGCAGCCCTAGGGGGGGGTCCTATAATTCACCCCTCCACTTT. The whole variable domain, remainder taken from reference TRBV7-2 and TRBJ1-6, is GAGVSQSPSNKVTEKGKDVELRCDPISGHTALYWYRQSLGQGLEFLIYFQGNSAPDKSGLPSDRFSAERTGGSVSTLTIQRTQQEDSAVYLCASSPRGGSYNSPLHFGNGTRLTVT.

This chain joins TRBV12-3 or TRBV12-4 and TRBJ2-3; 11 bases line up with TRBD2. Losses at the gene ends were 6 bases for V and 2 bases for J; bases not matched to a gene: 4. The CDR3 sequence is 15 residues long. CDR3 residues: CASRDSGGVTDTQYF. CDR3 DNA sequence: TGTGCCAGCAGAGATAGCGGGGGGGTCACAGATACGCAGTATTTT.